This TCR beta chain was captured by sequencing in a study of cytomegalovirus exposure and HLA in healthy donors. Study-wide findings and caveats: Some TCR beta chains (over 150 of them) were listed as cytomegalovirus-associated.

Details on this clone: Antigen: not known.

The CDR3 is 16 residues long. Trimming at V came to 3 bases and at J to 6 bases, leaving 8 bases not matched to a gene. CDR1 SGHNT and CDR2 YYREEE come from the germline V gene (reference sequence). PCR was performed using 60 Vbeta and 13 Jbeta primers. Clones were read by immunoSEQ multiplex PCR, and TCRdb kept only the in-frame ones, dropping some. Its clone listing holds about 200,000 clones. The source is a girl aged 2 to 9 in good health and CMV-seropositive. The sequencing sample was made of PBMCs. The chain is built from TRBV5-4 and TRBJ2-1, with TRBD2 matching over 11 bases. CDR3 amino acids: CASSSGTSGSFNEQFF. The CDR3 DNA reads TGTGCCAGCAGCTCAGGAACTAGCGGGAGTTTCAATGAGCAGTTCTTC. Filled out from reference TRBV5-4 and TRBJ2-1, the complete variable domain reads ETGVTQSPTHLIKTRGQQVTLRCSSQSGHNTVSWYQQALGQGPQFIFQYYREEENGRGNFPPRFSGLQFPNYSSELNVNALELDDSALYLCASSSGTSGSFNEQFFGPGTRLTVL.